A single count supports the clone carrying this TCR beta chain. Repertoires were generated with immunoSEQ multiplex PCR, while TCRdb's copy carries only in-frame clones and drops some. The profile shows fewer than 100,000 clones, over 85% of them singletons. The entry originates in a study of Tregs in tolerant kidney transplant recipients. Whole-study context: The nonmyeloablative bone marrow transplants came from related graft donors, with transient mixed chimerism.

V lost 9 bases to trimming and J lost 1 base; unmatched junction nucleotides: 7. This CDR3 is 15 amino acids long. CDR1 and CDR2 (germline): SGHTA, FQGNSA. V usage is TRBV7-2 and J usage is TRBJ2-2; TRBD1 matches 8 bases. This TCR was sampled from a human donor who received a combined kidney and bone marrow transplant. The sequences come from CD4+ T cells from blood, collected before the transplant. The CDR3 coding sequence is TGTGCCAGTCGACGACAGGGGCTGAACACCGGGGAGCTGTTTTTT. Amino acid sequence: CASRRQGLNTGELFF.